This T cell receptor beta chain was retrieved from a study of blood T cell repertoires in COVID-19. Donors were grouped by their self-reported clinical history. The germline V and J ends were trimmed by 0 bases and 2 bases, with 12 bases remaining between them. This CDR3 is built from 15 residues. The germline CDR1 and CDR2 sequences are SGHKS and YYEKEE (reference sequence). Per the original data handling: Reference gene primer amplification in the assay estimated nucleated cell counts. The protocol was immunoSEQ multiplex PCR, while the TCRdb copy is restricted to in-frame clones and leaves out a portion. The V and J calls and clone size come from that table; D and trimming were worked out from the DNA. The profile covers 250,000 to 350,000 clones, with 70% to 90% appearing a single time and approximately 5.4% taken by the ten largest.

The rearrangement joins TRBV5-5 to TRBJ2-7; the D gene is possibly TRBD1 (6 bases). The origin of this receptor is a woman in her 30s who had recovered from COVID-19. Sequencing input: PBMCs or T cells enriched from blood (not recorded which). CDR3 in DNA: TGTGCCAGCAGCTTGGTCGGGACACTAGCCTACGAGCAGTACTTC. Translated, it gives CASSLVGTLAYEQYF.